This section outlines one TCR beta chain sequence together with its context. The antigen remains unidentified. The PCR was carried out with 60 Vbeta primers and 13 Jbeta primers. Method: immunoSEQ multiplex PCR; TCRdb's copy keeps in-frame clones and lacks some. The data contain more than 95,000 clones, 81% of them seen just once; the ten biggest clones take up roughly 3.9%. The data derive from a study of cytomegalovirus exposure and HLA in healthy donors. Across the study: An early data release held tens of millions of unique TCRs from HLA-typed donors.

Broader study findings: A later analysis revealed that TCR association rates differed between HLA loci, peaking at DRB1 and bottoming out at HLA-C.

The sequenced material came from PBMCs. This sequence originates from a woman in her thirties in good health and CMV-seronegative.

The CDR3 sequence is CASSAGQGGSYEQYF. CDR3 nucleotides: TGTGCCAGCAGCGCGGGACAGGGAGGTTCCTACGAGCAGTACTTC. V usage is TRBV6-1 and J usage is TRBJ2-7; the match to TRBD1 covers 9 bases. Trimming took 6 bases from V and 1 from J; bases not matched to a gene: 7. The CDR3 spans 15 residues. Germline assignment: CDR1 MNHNS and CDR2 SASEGT.